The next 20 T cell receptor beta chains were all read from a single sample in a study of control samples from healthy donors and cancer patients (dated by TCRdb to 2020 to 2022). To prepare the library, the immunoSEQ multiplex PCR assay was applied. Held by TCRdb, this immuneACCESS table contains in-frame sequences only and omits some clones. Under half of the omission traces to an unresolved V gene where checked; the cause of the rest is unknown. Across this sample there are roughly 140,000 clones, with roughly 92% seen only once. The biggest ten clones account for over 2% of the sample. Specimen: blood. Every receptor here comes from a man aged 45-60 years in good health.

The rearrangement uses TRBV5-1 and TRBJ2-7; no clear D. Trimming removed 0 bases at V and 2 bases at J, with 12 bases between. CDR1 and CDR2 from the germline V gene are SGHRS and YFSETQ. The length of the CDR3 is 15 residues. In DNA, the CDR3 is TGCGCCAGCAGCTTGGAGGATCTGGCCACCTACGAGCAGTACTTC. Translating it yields CASSLEDLATYEQYF. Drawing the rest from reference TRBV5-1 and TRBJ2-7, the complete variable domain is KAGVTQTPRYLIKTRGQQVTLSCSPISGHRSVSWYQQTPGQGLQFLFEYFSETQRNKGNFPGRFSGRQFSNSRSEMNVSTLELGDSALYLCASSLEDLATYEQYFGPGTRLTVT.

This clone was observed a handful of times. This chain's CDR3 is CASSLGGGSTETQYF. CDR3 nucleotides: TGTGCCAGCAGCTTAGGGGGCGGGAGTACTGAGACCCAGTACTTC. The chain is built from TRBV7-2 and TRBJ2-5; 7 nucleotides line up with TRBD2. The CDR3 contains 15 residues. In germline, CDR1 is SGHTA, CDR2 FQGNSA. Trimming took 1 base from V and 5 from J; bases not matched to a gene: 7.

CDR3 residues: CAIRMDNEQFF. The CDR3 coding sequence is TGTGCCATCAGAATGGACAATGAGCAGTTCTTC. The rearrangement links TRBV10-3 to TRBJ2-1; D gene ambiguous. Germline CDR1 is ENHRY and CDR2 is SYGVKD. The CDR3 has 11 amino acids. V lost 6 bases and J lost 5, with 5 bases in between.

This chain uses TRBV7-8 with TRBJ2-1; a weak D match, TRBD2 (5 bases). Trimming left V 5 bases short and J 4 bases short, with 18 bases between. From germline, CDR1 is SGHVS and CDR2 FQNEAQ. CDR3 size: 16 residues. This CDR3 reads CASSPQAGYLYNEQFF. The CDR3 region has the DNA TGTGCCAGCAGCCCTCAGGCGGGTTACCTTTACAATGAGCAGTTCTTC.

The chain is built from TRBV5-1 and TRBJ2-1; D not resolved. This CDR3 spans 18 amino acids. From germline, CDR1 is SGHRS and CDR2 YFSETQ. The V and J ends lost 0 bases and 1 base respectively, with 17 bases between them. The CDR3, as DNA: TGCGCCAGCAGCTTGGTTCCACTTAGCTTATCGTCCTACAATGAGCAGTTCTTC. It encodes CASSLVPLSLSSYNEQFF. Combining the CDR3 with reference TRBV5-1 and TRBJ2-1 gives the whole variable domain KAGVTQTPRYLIKTRGQQVTLSCSPISGHRSVSWYQQTPGQGLQFLFEYFSETQRNKGNFPGRFSGRQFSNSRSEMNVSTLELGDSALYLCASSLVPLSLSSYNEQFFGPGTRLTVL.

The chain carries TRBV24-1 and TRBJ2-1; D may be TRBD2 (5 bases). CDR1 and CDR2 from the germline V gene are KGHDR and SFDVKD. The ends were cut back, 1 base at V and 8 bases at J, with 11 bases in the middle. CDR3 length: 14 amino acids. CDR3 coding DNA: TGTGCCACCAGTGATTTCCAGGAGGACCATGAGCAGTTCTTC. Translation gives CATSDFQEDHEQFF.

CDR3 DNA sequence: TGTGCCAGCAGCTTTCTGATAGCCAAAAACATTCAGTACTTC. It translates to CASSFLIAKNIQYF. The V and J genes are TRBV5-6 and TRBJ2-4; no clear D. This CDR3 contains 14 residues. CDR1 SGHDT and CDR2 YYEEEE come from the germline V gene. V lost 2 bases and J lost 0, with 6 bases in between. Variable domain in full (rest from reference TRBV5-6 and TRBJ2-4): DAGVTQSPTHLIKTRGQQVTLRCSPKSGHDTVSWYQQALGQGPQFIFQYYEEEERQRGNFPDRFSGHQFPNYSSELNVNALLLGDSALYLCASSFLIAKNIQYFGAGTRLSVL.

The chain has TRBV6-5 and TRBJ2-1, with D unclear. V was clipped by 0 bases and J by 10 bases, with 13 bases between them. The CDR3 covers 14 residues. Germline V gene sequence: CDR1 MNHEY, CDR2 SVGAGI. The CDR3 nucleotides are TGTGCCAGCAGTTACTCGAGTCAGCTTAGCGAGCAGTTCTTC. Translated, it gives CASSYSSQLSEQFF.

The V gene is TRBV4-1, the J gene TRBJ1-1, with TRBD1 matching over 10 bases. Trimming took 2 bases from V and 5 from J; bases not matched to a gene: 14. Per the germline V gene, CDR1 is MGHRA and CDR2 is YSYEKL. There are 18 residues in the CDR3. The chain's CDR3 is CASSQILPRDRGRTEAFF. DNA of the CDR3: TGCGCCAGCAGCCAAATCCTGCCCCGGGACAGGGGAAGGACTGAAGCTTTCTTT.

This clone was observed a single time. In DNA form, the CDR3 reads TGTGCCAGTAGCCCACAGGGGAACACCATATATTTT. Encoded protein: CASSPQGNTIYF. The chain links TRBV19 to TRBJ1-3, with 7 positions matching TRBD1. Per germline, CDR1 LNHDA and CDR2 SQIVND (reference sequence). The CDR3 totals 12 residues. J lost 7 bases, V lost 6 bases, and 3 bases had no gene match.

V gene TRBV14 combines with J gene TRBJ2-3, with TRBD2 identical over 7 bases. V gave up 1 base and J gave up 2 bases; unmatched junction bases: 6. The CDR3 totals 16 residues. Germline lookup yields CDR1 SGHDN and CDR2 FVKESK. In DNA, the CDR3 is TGTGCCAGCAGCCAAGTTACCGGGAGGTTCACAGATACGCAGTATTTT. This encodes CASSQVTGRFTDTQYF.

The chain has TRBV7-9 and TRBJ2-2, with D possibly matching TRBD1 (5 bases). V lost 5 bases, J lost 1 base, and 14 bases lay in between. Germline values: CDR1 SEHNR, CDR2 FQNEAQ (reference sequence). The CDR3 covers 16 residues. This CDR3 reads CASSRTPTGNTGELFF. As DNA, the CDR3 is TGTGCCAGCAGCCGAACCCCCACAGGGAACACCGGGGAGCTGTTTTTT.

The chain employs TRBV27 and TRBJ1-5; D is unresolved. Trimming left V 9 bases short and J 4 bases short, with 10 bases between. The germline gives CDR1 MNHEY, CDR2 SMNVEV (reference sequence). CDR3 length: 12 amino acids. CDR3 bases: TGTGCCAGTAAGACGGGGAATCAGCCCCAGCATTTT. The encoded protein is CASKTGNQPQHF.

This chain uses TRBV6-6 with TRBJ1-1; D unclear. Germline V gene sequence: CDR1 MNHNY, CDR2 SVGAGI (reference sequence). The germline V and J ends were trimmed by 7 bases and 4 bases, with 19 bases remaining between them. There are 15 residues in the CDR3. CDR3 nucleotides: TGTGCCAGCACCGGCAACGGAGCTTTGGGCACTGAAGCTTTCTTT. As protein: CASTGNGALGTEAFF.

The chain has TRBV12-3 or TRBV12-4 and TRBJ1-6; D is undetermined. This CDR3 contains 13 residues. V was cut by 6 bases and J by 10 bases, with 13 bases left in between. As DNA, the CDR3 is TGTGCCAGCAGCTCTCGGACCGACTCACCCCTCCACTTT. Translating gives CASSSRTDSPLHF.

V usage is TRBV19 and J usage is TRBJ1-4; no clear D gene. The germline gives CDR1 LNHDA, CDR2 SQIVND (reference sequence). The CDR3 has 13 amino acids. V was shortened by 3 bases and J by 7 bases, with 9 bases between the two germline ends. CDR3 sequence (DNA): TGTGCCAGTAGTATCACCGGGTCTGAAAAACTGTTTTTT. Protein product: CASSITGSEKLFF.

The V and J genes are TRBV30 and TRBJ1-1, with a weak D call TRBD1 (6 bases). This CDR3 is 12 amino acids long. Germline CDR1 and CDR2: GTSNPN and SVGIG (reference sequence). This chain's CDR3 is CAMKNRDTEAFF. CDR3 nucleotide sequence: TGTGCGATGAAAAACAGGGACACTGAAGCTTTCTTT.

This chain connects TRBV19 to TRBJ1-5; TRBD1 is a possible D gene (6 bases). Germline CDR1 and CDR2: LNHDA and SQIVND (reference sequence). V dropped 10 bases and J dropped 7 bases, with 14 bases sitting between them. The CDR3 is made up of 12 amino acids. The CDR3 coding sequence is TGTGCCACTACCTCTGGGGGCCAGCCCCAGCATTTT. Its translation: CATTSGGQPQHF.

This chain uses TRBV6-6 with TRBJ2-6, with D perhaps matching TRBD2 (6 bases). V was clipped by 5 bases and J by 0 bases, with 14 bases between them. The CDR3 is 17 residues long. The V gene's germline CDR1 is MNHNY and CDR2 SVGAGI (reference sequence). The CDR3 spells CASSPPGLISGANVLTF. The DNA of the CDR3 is TGTGCCAGCAGTCCTCCGGGACTGATCTCTGGGGCCAACGTCCTGACTTTC.

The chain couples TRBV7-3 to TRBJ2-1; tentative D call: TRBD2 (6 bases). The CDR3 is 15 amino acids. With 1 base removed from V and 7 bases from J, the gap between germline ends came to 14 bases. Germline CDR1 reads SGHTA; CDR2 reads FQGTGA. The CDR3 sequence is CASSLMAGPQNEQFF. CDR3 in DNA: TGTGCCAGCAGCTTAATGGCGGGACCGCAAAATGAGCAGTTCTTC.